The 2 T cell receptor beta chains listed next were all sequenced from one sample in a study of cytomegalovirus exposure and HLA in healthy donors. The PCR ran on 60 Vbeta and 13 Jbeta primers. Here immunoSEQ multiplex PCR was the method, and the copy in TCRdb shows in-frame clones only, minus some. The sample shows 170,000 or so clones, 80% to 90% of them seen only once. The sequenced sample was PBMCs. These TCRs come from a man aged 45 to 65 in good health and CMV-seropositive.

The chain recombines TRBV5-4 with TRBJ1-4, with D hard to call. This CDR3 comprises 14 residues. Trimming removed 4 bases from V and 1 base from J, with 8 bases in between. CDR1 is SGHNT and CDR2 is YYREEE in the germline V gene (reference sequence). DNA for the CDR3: TGTGCCAGCAGCCCGGGAGTAACTAATGAAAAACTGTTTTTT. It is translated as CASSPGVTNEKLFF.

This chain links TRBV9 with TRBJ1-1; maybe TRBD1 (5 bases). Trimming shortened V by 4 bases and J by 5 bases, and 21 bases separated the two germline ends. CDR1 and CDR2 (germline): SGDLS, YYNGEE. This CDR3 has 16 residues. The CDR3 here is CASSSRQYGGGTEAFF. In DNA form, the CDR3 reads TGTGCCAGCAGCTCTCGACAGTACGGTGGGGGGACTGAAGCTTTCTTT.